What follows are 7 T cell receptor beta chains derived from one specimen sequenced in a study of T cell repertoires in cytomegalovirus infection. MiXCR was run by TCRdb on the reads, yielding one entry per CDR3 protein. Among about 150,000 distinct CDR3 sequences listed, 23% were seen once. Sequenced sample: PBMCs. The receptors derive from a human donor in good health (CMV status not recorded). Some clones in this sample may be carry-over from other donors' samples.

CDR3 nucleotides: TGTGCCAGCTCACCTCGGACTAGCGGGGGGTCAAACACAGATACGCAGTATTTT. It specifies CASSPRTSGGSNTDTQYF. The chain carries TRBV18 and TRBJ2-3; TRBD2 matches at 14 bases. This CDR3 comprises 18 residues. Per germline, CDR1 KGHSH and CDR2 LQKENI. V was pared by 3 bases and J by 2 bases, with 7 bases of the junction left unmatched.

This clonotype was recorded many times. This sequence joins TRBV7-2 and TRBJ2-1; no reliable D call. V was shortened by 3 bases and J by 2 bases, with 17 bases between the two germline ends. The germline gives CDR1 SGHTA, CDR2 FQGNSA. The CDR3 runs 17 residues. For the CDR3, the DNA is TGTGCCAGCAGCTTGGCCTTGAAGATTACCCCCTACAATGAGCAGTTCTTC. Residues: CASSLALKITPYNEQFF.

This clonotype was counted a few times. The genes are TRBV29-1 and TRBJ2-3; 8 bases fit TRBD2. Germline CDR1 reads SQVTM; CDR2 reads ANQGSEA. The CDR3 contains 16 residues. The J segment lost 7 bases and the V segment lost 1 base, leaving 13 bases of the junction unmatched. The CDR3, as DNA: TGCAGCGTTGAAGGTCCAGACAGCTCGGGGGGGAATACGCAGTATTTT. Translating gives CSVEGPDSSGGNTQYF.

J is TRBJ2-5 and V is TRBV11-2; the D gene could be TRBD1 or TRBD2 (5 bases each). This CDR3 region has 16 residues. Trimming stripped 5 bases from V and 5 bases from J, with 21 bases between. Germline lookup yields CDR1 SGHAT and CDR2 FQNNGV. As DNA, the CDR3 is TGTGCCAGCAGCCTACTCCTAGGGGAGATAGATGAGACCCAGTACTTC. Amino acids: CASSLLLGEIDETQYF.

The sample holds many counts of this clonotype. CDR3 sequence: CASSLTGGAVETQYF. The DNA for the CDR3 is TGTGCCAGCAGTTTAACGGGGGGGGCCGTGGAGACCCAGTACTTC. The gene calls are TRBV12-3 or TRBV12-4 and TRBJ2-5; TRBD2 agrees at 8 bases. J was trimmed by 5 bases and V by 2 bases; bases with no gene match: 7. The CDR3 extends over 15 amino acids.

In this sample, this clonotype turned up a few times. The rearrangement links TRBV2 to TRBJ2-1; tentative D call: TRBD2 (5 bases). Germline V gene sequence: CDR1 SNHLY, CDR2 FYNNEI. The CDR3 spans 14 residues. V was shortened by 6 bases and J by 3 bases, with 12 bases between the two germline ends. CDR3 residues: CASRPPGFYNEQFF. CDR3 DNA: TGTGCCAGCAGGCCCCCGGGGTTCTACAATGAGCAGTTCTTC.

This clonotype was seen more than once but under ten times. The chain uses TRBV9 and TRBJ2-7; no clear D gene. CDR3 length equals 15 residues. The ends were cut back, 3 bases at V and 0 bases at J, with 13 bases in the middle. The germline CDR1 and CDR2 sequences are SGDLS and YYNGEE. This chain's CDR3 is CASSAGPASSYEQYF. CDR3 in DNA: TGTGCCAGCAGCGCCGGACCGGCGAGCTCCTACGAGCAGTACTTC. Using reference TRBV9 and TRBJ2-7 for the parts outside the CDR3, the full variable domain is DSGVTQTPKHLITATGQRVTLRCSPRSGDLSVYWYQQSLDQGLQFLIQYYNGEERAKGNILERFSAQQFPDLHSELNLSSLELGDSALYFCASSAGPASSYEQYFGPGTRLTVT.